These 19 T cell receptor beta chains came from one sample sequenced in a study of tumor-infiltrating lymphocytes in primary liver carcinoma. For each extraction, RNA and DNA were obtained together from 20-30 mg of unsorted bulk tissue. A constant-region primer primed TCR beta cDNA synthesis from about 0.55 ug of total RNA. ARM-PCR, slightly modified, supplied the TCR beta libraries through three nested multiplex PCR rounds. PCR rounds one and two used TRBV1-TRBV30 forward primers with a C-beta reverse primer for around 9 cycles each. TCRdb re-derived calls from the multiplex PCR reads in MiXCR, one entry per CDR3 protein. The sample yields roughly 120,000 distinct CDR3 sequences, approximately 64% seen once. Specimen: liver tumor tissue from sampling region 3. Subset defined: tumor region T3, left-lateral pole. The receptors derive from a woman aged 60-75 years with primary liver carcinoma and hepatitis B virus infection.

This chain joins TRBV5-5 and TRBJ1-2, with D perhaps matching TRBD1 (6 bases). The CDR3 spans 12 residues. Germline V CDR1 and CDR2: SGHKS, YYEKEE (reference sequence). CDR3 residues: CPNSQDSYGYTF. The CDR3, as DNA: TGTCCCAACAGCCAGGACAGCTATGGCTACACCTTC.

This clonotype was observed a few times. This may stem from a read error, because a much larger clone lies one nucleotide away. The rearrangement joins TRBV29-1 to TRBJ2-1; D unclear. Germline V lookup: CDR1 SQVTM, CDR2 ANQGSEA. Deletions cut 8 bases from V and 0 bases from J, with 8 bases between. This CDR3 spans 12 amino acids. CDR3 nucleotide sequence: TGCAGCATTGTACCCTCCTACAATGAGCAGTTCTTC. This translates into CSIVPSYNEQFF.

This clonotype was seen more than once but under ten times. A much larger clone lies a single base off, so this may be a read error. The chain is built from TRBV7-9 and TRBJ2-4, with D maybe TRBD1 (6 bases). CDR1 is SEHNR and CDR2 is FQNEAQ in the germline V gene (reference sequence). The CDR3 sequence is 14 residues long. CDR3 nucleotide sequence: TGTGCCAGCAGCACAGGGCCCGGAAAAAGCATTCAGTACTTC. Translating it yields CASSTGPGKSIQYF.

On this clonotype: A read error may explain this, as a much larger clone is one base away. In DNA, the CDR3 is TGTGCCAGCAGCCAAGAGACAGGGGGGACAGATACGCAGTATTTT. Protein: CASSQETGGTDTQYF. V is TRBV4-2 and J is TRBJ2-3; 9 nucleotides align to TRBD1. Germline V lookup: CDR1 LGHNA, CDR2 YNFKEQ. The junction had 1 base not matched to a gene; V was cut back by 0 bases and J by 3 bases. The length of the CDR3 is 15 residues.

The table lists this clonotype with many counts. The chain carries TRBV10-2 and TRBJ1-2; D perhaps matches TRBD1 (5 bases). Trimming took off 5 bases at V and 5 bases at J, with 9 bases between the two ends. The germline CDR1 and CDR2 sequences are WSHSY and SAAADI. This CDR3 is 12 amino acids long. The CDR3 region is CASSRGTYGYTF. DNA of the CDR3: TGCGCCAGCAGTCGGGGCACATATGGCTACACCTTC.

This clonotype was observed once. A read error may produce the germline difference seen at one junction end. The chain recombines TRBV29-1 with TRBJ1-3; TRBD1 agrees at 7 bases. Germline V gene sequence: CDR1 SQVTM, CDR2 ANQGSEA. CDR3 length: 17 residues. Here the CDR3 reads CNVGGHSSQGAGNTIYF. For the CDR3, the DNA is TGCAACGTTGGAGGCCATTCGAGTCAGGGGGCTGGAAACACCATATATTTT. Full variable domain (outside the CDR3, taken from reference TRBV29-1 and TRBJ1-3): SAVISQKPSRDICQRGTSLTIQCQVDSQVTMMFWYRQQPGQSLTLIATANQGSEATYESGFVIDKFPISRPNLTFSTLTVSNMSPEDSSIYLCNVGGHSSQGAGNTIYFGEGSWLTVV.

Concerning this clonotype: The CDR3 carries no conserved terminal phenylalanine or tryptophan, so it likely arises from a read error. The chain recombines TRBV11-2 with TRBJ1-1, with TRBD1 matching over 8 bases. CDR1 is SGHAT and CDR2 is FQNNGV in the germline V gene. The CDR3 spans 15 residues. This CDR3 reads CASSKGQDGNTEAFL. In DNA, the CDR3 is TGTGCTAGCAGCAAGGGACAGGACGGTAACACTGAAGCTTTCTTA.

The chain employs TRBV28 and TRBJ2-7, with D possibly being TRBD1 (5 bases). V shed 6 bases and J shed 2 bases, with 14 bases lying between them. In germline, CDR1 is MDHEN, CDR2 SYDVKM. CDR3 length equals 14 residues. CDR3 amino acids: CASRKGAAPYEQYF. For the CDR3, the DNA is TGTGCCAGCAGGAAAGGGGCGGCTCCCTACGAGCAGTACTTC.

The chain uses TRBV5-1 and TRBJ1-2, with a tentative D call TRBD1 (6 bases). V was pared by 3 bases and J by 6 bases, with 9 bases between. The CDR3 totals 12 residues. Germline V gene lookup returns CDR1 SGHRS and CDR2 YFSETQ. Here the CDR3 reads CASSWSGDGYTF. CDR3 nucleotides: TGCGCCAGCAGCTGGTCAGGGGATGGCTACACCTTC.

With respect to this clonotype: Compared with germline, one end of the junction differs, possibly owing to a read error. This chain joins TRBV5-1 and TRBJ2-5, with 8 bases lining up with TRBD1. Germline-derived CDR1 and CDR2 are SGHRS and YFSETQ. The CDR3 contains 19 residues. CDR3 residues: CASSLAGAGGATSQETQCF. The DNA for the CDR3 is TGCGCCAGCAGCTTGGCAGGGGCAGGGGGCGCCACAAGCCAAGAGACCCAGTGCTTC. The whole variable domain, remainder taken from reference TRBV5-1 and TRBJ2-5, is KAGVTQTPRYLIKTRGQQVTLSCSPISGHRSVSWYQQTPGQGLQFLFEYFSETQRNKGNFPGRFSGRQFSNSRSEMNVSTLELGDSALYLCASSLAGAGGATSQETQCFGPGTRLLVL.

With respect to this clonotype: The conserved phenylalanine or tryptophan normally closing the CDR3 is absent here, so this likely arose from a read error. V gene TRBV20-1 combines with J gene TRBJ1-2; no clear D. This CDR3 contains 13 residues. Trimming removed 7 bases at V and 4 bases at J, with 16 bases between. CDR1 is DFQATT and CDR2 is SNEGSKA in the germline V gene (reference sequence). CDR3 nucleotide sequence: TGCAGTGGGAGCGCGGGCAAGGGCTATGGCTACACCTTA. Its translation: CSGSAGKGYGYTL.

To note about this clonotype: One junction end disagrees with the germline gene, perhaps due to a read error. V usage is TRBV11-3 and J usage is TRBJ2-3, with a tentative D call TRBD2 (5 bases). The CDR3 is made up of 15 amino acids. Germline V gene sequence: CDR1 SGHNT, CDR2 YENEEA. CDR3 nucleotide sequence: TGTGCTAGCAGCTACAAGTGGGAGAATTGTGATACGCAGTATTTT. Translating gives CASSYKWENCDTQYF.

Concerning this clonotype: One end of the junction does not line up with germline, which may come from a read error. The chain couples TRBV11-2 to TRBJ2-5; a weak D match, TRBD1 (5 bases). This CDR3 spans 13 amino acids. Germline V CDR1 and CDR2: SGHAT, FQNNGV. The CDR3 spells CASSPGQQETQHF. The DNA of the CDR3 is TGTGCCAGCAGCCCTGGACAACAAGAGACCCAGCACTTC.

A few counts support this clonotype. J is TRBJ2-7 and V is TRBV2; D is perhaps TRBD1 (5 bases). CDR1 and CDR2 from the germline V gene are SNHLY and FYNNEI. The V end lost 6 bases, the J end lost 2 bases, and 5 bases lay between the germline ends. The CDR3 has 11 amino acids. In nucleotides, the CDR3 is TGTGCCAGCAGCAGGGCCTACGAGCAGTACTTC. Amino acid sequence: CASSRAYEQYF.

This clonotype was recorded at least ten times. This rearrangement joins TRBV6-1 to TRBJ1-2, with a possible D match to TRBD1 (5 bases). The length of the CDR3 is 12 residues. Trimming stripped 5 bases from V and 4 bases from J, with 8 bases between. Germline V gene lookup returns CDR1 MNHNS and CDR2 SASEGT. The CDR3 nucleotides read TGTGCCAGCAGTCGGGACTTCTATGGCTACACCTTC. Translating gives CASSRDFYGYTF.

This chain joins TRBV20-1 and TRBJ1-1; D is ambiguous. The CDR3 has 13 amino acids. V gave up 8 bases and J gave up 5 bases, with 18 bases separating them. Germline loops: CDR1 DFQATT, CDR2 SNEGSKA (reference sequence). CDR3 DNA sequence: TGCAGTACTTCCTCCGGGCTCCTAACTGAAGCTTTCTTT. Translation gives CSTSSGLLTEAFF.

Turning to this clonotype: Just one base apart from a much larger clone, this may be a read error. The CDR3, as DNA: TGTGCCTGGAACAGCGGGAGGGCCAGTATAGATACGCAGTATTTT. It encodes CAWNSGRASIDTQYF. The genes are TRBV30 and TRBJ2-3, with 10 bases identical to TRBD2. This CDR3 comprises 15 residues. Looked up from germline, CDR1 is GTSNPN and CDR2 is SVGIG (reference sequence). The junction had 9 bases not matched to a gene; V was cut back by 4 bases and J by 5 bases.

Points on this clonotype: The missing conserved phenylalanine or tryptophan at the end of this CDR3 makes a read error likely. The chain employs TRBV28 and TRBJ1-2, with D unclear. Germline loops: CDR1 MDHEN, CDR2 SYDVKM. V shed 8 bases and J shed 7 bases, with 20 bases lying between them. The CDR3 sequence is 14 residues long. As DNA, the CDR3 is TGTGCCAGCGGCGGTGGCCGGCATAGCCGTGGCTACACCTCC. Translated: CASGGGRHSRGYTS.

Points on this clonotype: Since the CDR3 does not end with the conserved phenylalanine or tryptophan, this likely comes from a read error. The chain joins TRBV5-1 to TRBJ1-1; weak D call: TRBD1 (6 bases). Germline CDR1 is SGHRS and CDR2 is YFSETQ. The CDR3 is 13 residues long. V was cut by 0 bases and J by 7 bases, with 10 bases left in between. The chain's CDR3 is CASSLVPDSEAFL. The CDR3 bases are TGCGCCAGCAGCTTGGTCCCGGACAGTGAAGCTTTCCTT.